The sample holds many counts of the clone carrying this TCR beta chain. Its specificity is unknown. These data come from a study of cytomegalovirus exposure and HLA in healthy donors. Study findings and constraints: In an earlier analysis, about 87% or about 30%: the productive usage of most TCR beta V segments. Cytomegalovirus-associated TCR beta chains were listed, numbering roughly 150.

Primers for the PCR totalled 60 Vbeta and 13 Jbeta. Assay: immunoSEQ multiplex PCR; the TCRdb copy retains only in-frame clones and omits some. The sample carries tens of thousands of clones, roughly 80% recorded once. V shed 8 bases and J 4 bases; nucleotides not matched to a gene: 5. This CDR3 spans 13 amino acids. Germline V gene data show CDR1 as LNHDA and CDR2 as SQIVND (reference sequence). There were likely unrecorded immune exposures, though donors were nominally healthy when sampled. The sample was PBMCs. This receptor was taken from a man aged 40-55 years in good health and CMV-seronegative. The rearrangement uses TRBV19 and TRBJ1-5; 7 bases align to TRBD1. CDR3 in DNA: TGTGCCAGTGCACAGGGGTTGAATCAGCCCCAGCATTTT. This encodes CASAQGLNQPQHF.